These 9 T cell receptor beta chains originate from one sample sequenced in a study of blood T cell repertoires in COVID-19. Some clones are missing from TCRdb's copy, which holds only in-frame ones; the method was immunoSEQ multiplex PCR. The sample consists of almost 95,000 clones, around 88% of them appearing once. The sequencing sample was made of peripheral blood. The receptors were sampled from an older woman with COVID-19, enrolled during active disease.

The rearrangement joins TRBV3-1 (or the pseudogene TRBV3-2) to TRBJ1-2; D gene uncertain. The CDR3 covers 13 residues. V lost 1 base, J lost 8 bases, and 11 bases lay in between. Germline V gives CDR1 LGHDT, CDR2 YNNKEL (reference sequence). The CDR3 DNA sequence: TGTGCCAGCAGCCAAGTCGCCGGGTACGGCTACACCTTC. It translates to CASSQVAGYGYTF.

This clone was seen only a few times. The chain employs TRBV19 and TRBJ1-5; perhaps TRBD1 as D (6 bases). The CDR3 loop spans 13 amino acids. The V end lost 0 bases, the J end lost 13 bases, and 13 bases lay between the germline ends. Germline CDR1 LNHDA, CDR2 SQIVND (reference sequence). Here the CDR3 DNA reads TGTGCCAGTAGTATAGATCACGGACAGAGTCAGCATTTT. Encoded protein: CASSIDHGQSQHF.

In its sample, this clone was seen a few times. The V and J genes are TRBV19 and TRBJ1-5; a weak D match, TRBD1 (5 bases). This CDR3 has 14 residues. Germline lookup yields CDR1 LNHDA and CDR2 SQIVND (reference sequence). V was pared by 8 bases and J by 0 bases, with 11 bases between. The CDR3 spells CASWGGPSNQPQHF. Written as DNA, the CDR3 is TGTGCCAGTTGGGGGGGACCTAGCAATCAGCCCCAGCATTTT.

The chain recombines TRBV2 with TRBJ1-5; 7 bases agree with TRBD1. Germline V gene data show CDR1 as SNHLY and CDR2 as FYNNEI. Trimming cost V 6 bases and J 0 bases; bases outside gene matches: 5. This CDR3 spans 15 amino acids. CDR3 bases: TGTGCCAGCAGATTCGGACAGGCTAGCAATCAGCCCCAGCATTTT. Its translation is CASRFGQASNQPQHF.

The chain couples TRBV6-5 to TRBJ1-2; 9 positions match TRBD1. Trimming at V came to 7 bases and at J to 8 bases, leaving 5 bases not matched to a gene. The CDR3 runs to 12 residues. Germline V gene lookup returns CDR1 MNHEY and CDR2 SVGAGI. CDR3: CASTGDRDGYTF. The CDR3 DNA reads as TGTGCCAGCACCGGGGACAGGGACGGCTACACCTTC.

This clone was observed a single time. This chain connects TRBV15 to TRBJ1-4; D might be TRBD1 (5 bases). The CDR3 loop spans 14 amino acids. Trimming stripped 1 base from V and 5 bases from J, with 8 bases between. Germline loops: CDR1 LNHNV, CDR2 YYDKDF (reference sequence). CDR3 DNA sequence: TGTGCCACCAGCAGAGTCAGGGTGAATGAAAAACTGTTTTTT. Amino acid sequence: CATSRVRVNEKLFF.

The CDR3 sequence: CASSASHAGEKLFF. In nucleotides, the CDR3 is TGTGCCAGCAGTGCGAGTCACGCAGGGGAAAAACTGTTTTTT. The rearrangement uses TRBV2 and TRBJ1-4, with D possibly being TRBD1 (5 bases). The V gene's germline CDR1 is SNHLY and CDR2 FYNNEI. CDR3 length: 14 amino acids. Trimming cost V 4 bases and J 8 bases, with 14 bases left between them.

The V gene is TRBV27, the J gene TRBJ1-1; D not resolved. Germline assignment: CDR1 MNHEY and CDR2 SMNVEV (reference sequence). This CDR3 is built from 13 residues. The germline V and J ends were trimmed by 3 bases and 3 bases, with 8 bases remaining between them. CDR3 coding DNA: TGTGCCAGCAGTTTTAACGGAGACACTGAAGCTTTCTTT. Translated: CASSFNGDTEAFF.

The rearrangement joins TRBV6-5 to TRBJ1-2; D is uncertain. Germline CDR1 MNHEY, CDR2 SVGAGI. The ends were cut back, 4 bases at V and 7 bases at J, with 10 bases in the middle. CDR3 length: 12 amino acids. This CDR3 reads CASSLGGLGYTF. In DNA, the CDR3 is TGTGCCAGCAGTTTAGGTGGGCTTGGCTACACCTTC.